The following is a T cell receptor (beta chain) sequence with its context. The PCR employed 60 Vbeta primers together with 13 Jbeta primers. The table came from immunoSEQ multiplex PCR; TCRdb's copy has only in-frame clones and leaves some out. The table has roughly 120,000 clones, around 70% seen once. The entry originates in a study of cytomegalovirus exposure and HLA in healthy donors. The germline gives CDR1 GTSNPN, CDR2 SVGIG (reference sequence). Trimming removed 0 bases at V and 3 bases at J, with 8 bases between. The CDR3 spans 13 residues. The chain joins TRBV30 to TRBJ2-5, with a weak D call TRBD1 (6 bases). Sample: PBMCs. The source is a woman aged 70-85 years in good health and CMV-seropositive. The CDR3 spells CAWSVYREETQYF. DNA of the CDR3: TGTGCCTGGAGTGTATACAGGGAAGAGACCCAGTACTTC.